Listed here is a single T cell receptor beta chain. The CDR3 is made up of 15 amino acids. With 5 bases removed from V and 7 bases from J, the gap between germline ends came to 17 bases. Germline CDR1 is SEHNR and CDR2 is FQNEAQ (reference sequence). The sample belongs to a study of T cells in localized non-small cell lung cancer. Assay: immunoSEQ multiplex PCR; the TCRdb copy retains only in-frame clones and omits some. The sample has 21,000 or so clones; more than 75% are singletons. The sequence was collected from a woman aged 40 to 75 with stage II squamous cell lung carcinoma. The sequences come from PBMCs, collected before any cancer treatment. The V gene is TRBV7-9, the J gene TRBJ2-2; D unresolved. Written as DNA, the CDR3 is TGTGCCAGCAGCCCCCCCCTTAGGATACTCGGGGAGCTGTTTTTT. Translated: CASSPPLRILGELFF.